These T cell receptor beta chains were read from a single sample in a study of cytomegalovirus exposure and HLA in healthy donors. TCRdb's table, derived via immunoSEQ multiplex PCR, lists solely in-frame clones and lacks some. The table lists over 200,000 clones, around 90% of them singletons, with under 4% in the top ten. The sequencing sample was made of PBMCs. These receptors originate from a woman between 25 and 40 years old in good health and CMV-seronegative. The CDR3 runs from the conserved cysteine through the conserved F or W. The D gene is left open where the match is weak. Not every row has a clone size; where given, it reads once, few, many or a size class.

TRBJ2-5 . . TRBV6-5 CASSYLGSQETQYF TGTGCCAGCAGTTATCTCGGGTCCCAAGAGACCCAGTACTTC
TRBJ2-5 once . TRBV6-1 CASSEPSSQETQYF TGTGCCAGCAGTGAACCCTCCTCTCAAGAGACCCAGTACTTC
TRBJ2-1 . TRBD2 TRBV4-3 CASSQEPTSGVRIF TGCGCCAGCAGCCAAGAACCAACTAGCGGAGTTCGTATCTTC
TRBJ2-1 . . TRBV19 CASSDGRISYNEQFF TGTGCCAGTAGTGACGGACGGATCTCCTACAATGAGCAGTTCTTC
TRBJ2-5 . TRBD2 TRBV6-5 CASRLAGGETQYF TGTGCCAGCAGACTAGCGGGAGGTGAGACCCAGTACTTC
TRBJ2-7 few . TRBV9 CASCWGLGYEQYF TGTGCCAGCTGCTGGGGCCTAGGGTACGAGCAGTACTTC
TRBJ2-7 . TRBD1 TRBV19 CASSVAGGFYEQYF TGTGCCAGTAGTGTGGCAGGGGGTTTTTACGAGCAGTACTTC
TRBJ2-5 . TRBD2 TRBV4-1 CASSREAAGGPTETQYF TGCGCCAGCAGCCGAGAAGCAGCGGGAGGGCCCACAGAGACCCAGTACTTC
TRBJ1-1 . . TRBV2 CASGMVPSVGNNRNTEAFF TGTGCCAGCGGGATGGTGCCATCGGTGGGAAATAATCGGAATACTGAAGCTTTCTTT
TRBJ2-4 once . TRBV19 CASSIFGGTDNIQYF TGTGCCAGTAGTATTTTTGGGGGAACGGACAACATTCAGTACTTC
TRBJ2-7 few . TRBV7-6 CASSSTGEGEQYF TGTGCCAGCAGCTCGACAGGGGAGGGCGAGCAGTACTTC
TRBJ1-5 . . TRBV18 CASSPTSSGRGNQPQHF TGTGCCAGCTCACCTACGAGTTCGGGCCGGGGCAATCAGCCCCAGCATTTT